This is a list of T cell receptor beta chains from one sample in a study of cytomegalovirus exposure and HLA in healthy donors. Some clones are missing from TCRdb's copy, which holds only in-frame ones; the method was immunoSEQ multiplex PCR. The repertoire consists of about 110,000 clones, with roughly 85% occurring once and the leading ten covering approximately 3%. Source material: PBMCs. The receptors were sampled from a woman aged 40 to 55 in good health and CMV-seronegative. The CDR3 runs from the conserved cysteine through the conserved F or W. Each record gives: V gene, clone size, J gene, D gene, CDR3 protein, CDR3 DNA. A D gene is named only where the DNA matches it firmly. Expanded clones get a size class; other rows say once, few or many, or leave the size out.

TRBV5-1	NA	TRBJ2-5	NA	CASFGGTAGETQYF	TGCGCCAGTTTCGGAGGGACAGCCGGAGAGACCCAGTACTTC
TRBV5-1	NA	TRBJ1-1	TRBD1	CASSSSELGGVTEAFF	TGCGCCAGCAGCAGCTCCGAACTAGGGGGCGTTACTGAAGCTTTCTTT
TRBV5-1	NA	TRBJ2-7	TRBD1	CASSLTGAISYEQYF	TGCGCCAGCAGCTTGACAGGGGCCATCTCCTACGAGCAGTACTTC
TRBV28	NA	TRBJ1-2	NA	CASTPVGGGVGYTF	TGTGCCAGCACCCCTGTGGGAGGTGGGGTTGGCTACACCTTC
TRBV6-1	NA	TRBJ2-7	TRBD1	CASSEDRPYSYEQYF	TGTGCCAGCAGTGAGGACAGGCCGTATTCCTACGAGCAGTACTTC
TRBV5-1	NA	TRBJ2-3	TRBD2	CASSGGTSGGARDTQYF	TGCGCCAGCAGCGGAGGGACTAGCGGGGGGGCCAGGGATACGCAGTATTTT
TRBV18	NA	TRBJ2-2	NA	CASSPRDRSNTGELFF	TGTGCCAGCTCACCGCGAGACAGGTCGAACACCGGGGAGCTGTTTTTT
TRBV18	NA	TRBJ1-2	NA	CASSPGGERYGYTF	TGTGCCAGCTCACCAGGAGGGGAACGCTATGGCTACACCTTC
TRBV6-5	NA	TRBJ2-7	TRBD2	CASSPQVGGAYEQYF	TGTGCCAGCAGCCCCCAAGTGGGGGGGGCCTACGAGCAGTACTTC
TRBV9	NA	TRBJ1-1	NA	CASTSVAQGPTEAFF	TGTGCCAGCACCAGCGTGGCCCAGGGGCCCACTGAAGCTTTCTTT
TRBV6-1	NA	TRBJ1-2	NA	CASRLLTADYGYTF	TGTGCCAGCAGACTCCTGACAGCAGACTATGGCTACACCTTC
TRBV7-2	NA	TRBJ2-7	TRBD2	CASSLEARGAGYEQYF	TGTGCCAGCAGCTTAGAGGCGCGGGGGGCCGGCTACGAGCAGTACTTC
TRBV6-1	once	TRBJ2-5	NA	CASSDGPSTGETQYF	TGTGCCAGCAGTGACGGACCCTCCACGGGGGAGACCCAGTACTTC
TRBV11-2	few	TRBJ1-2	NA	CASSPTGDYGYTF	TGTGCCAGCAGCCCTACGGGTGACTATGGCTACACCTTC
TRBV6-5	NA	TRBJ1-1	NA	CASRKLDGGRTEAFF	TGTGCCAGCAGAAAATTGGACGGGGGGAGGACTGAAGCTTTCTTT
TRBV14	once	TRBJ2-7	TRBD2	CASSPLAGVSYEQYF	TGTGCCAGCAGCCCCCTAGCGGGAGTTTCGTACGAGCAGTACTTC
TRBV7-6	NA	TRBJ2-1	TRBD2	CASSTLAGGDEQFF	TGTGCCAGCAGCACACTAGCGGGAGGTGATGAGCAGTTCTTC
TRBV10-3	few	TRBJ1-3	NA	CAISESRGLSGNTIYF	TGTGCCATCAGTGAGTCCAGGGGCCTCTCTGGAAACACCATATATTTT
TRBV30	NA	TRBJ2-3	NA	CAWARGFGTDTQYF	TGTGCCTGGGCCCGGGGGTTTGGCACAGATACGCAGTATTTT
TRBV5-6	once	TRBJ2-5	TRBD1	CASSLVSPGGQETQYF	TGTGCCAGCAGCTTGGTATCGCCAGGGGGTCAAGAGACCCAGTACTTC
TRBV18	NA	TRBJ2-1	TRBD2	CASSPRQRGDNEQFF	TGTGCCAGCTCACCGAGGCAGCGGGGGGACAATGAGCAGTTCTTC
TRBV28	NA	TRBJ1-5	TRBD1	CASSRGRDRGHGIQPQHF	TGTGCCAGCAGTCGAGGGCGGGACAGGGGGCATGGGATTCAGCCCCAGCATTTT
TRBV10-1	NA	TRBJ1-1	NA	CASSESSDIEAFF	TGCGCCAGCAGTGAGTCGTCGGACATTGAAGCTTTCTTT
TRBV7-7	NA	TRBJ2-5	TRBD1	CASSRTGGIETQYF	TGTGCCAGCAGCCGGACAGGGGGCATAGAGACCCAGTACTTC
TRBV7-8	NA	TRBJ1-1	TRBD1	CASTLGQVDSWAFF	TGTGCCAGCACCCTAGGACAGGTAGATTCTTGGGCGTTCTTT
TRBV5-4	NA	TRBJ1-1	NA	CASSNPREGMNTEAFF	TGTGCCAGCAGCAACCCTCGGGAGGGAATGAACACTGAAGCTTTCTTT
TRBV5-6	once	TRBJ2-1	NA	CASSLGAGEQFF	TGTGCCAGCAGCTTGGGGGCGGGTGAGCAGTTCTTC
TRBV21-1	NA	TRBJ2-1	NA	CAPRLAGVNEQFF	TGTGCCCCGAGGCTAGCGGGAGTGAATGAGCAGTTCTTC
TRBV5-1	few	TRBJ2-7	TRBD2	CASSEGTSGGVYEQYF	TGCGCCAGCAGCGAAGGGACTAGCGGGGGGGTTTACGAGCAGTACTTC
TRBV7-2	NA	TRBJ2-3	TRBD2	CASSTSGATDTQYF	TGTGCCAGCAGCACTAGCGGAGCTACAGATACGCAGTATTTT
TRBV28	NA	TRBJ1-5	TRBD1	CASSFLDRVNQPQHF	TGTGCCAGCAGTTTCCTGGACAGGGTCAATCAGCCCCAGCATTTT
TRBV2	NA	TRBJ2-7	TRBD1	CASSVGTAFEQYF	TGTGCCAGCAGTGTAGGGACAGCCTTCGAGCAGTACTTC
TRBV5-4	NA	TRBJ1-1	NA	CASSPGWTGTEAFF	TGTGCCAGCAGCCCTGGGTGGACGGGAACTGAAGCTTTCTTT
TRBV27	few	TRBJ1-5	NA	CASRGPLGNQPQHF	TGTGCCAGCAGGGGGCCCCTGGGCAATCAGCCCCAGCATTTT
TRBV5-1	NA	TRBJ2-1	TRBD2	CASSVYTSGRANEQFF	TGCGCCAGCAGCGTCTATACTAGCGGGAGGGCCAATGAGCAGTTCTTC
TRBV5-6	NA	TRBJ2-5	TRBD2	CASSLGREGQYF	TGTGCCAGCAGCTTAGGAAGGGAGGGCCAGTACTTC
TRBV4-3	few	TRBJ2-5	NA	CASSQDWGPGKTQYF	TGCGCCAGCAGCCAAGATTGGGGGCCGGGAAAGACCCAGTACTTC
TRBV9	once	TRBJ1-1	NA	CASSVGDTPTTEAFF	TGTGCCAGCAGCGTTGGGGACACCCCGACGACTGAAGCTTTCTTT
TRBV28	few	TRBJ1-2	NA	CASSPSKGPGYGYTF	TGTGCCAGCAGTCCCTCAAAGGGGCCAGGCTATGGCTACACCTTC
TRBV9	NA	TRBJ1-1	TRBD1	CASSPLTGLGNTEAFF	TGTGCCAGCAGCCCCTTGACAGGGCTAGGGAACACTGAAGCTTTCTTT
TRBV28	NA	TRBJ2-7	TRBD1	CASSLSLRGRPYEQYF	TGTGCCAGCAGTTTAAGTTTGAGGGGGCGTCCCTACGAGCAGTACTTC
TRBV2	NA	TRBJ2-5	NA	CASTTWAEETQYF	TGTGCCAGCACCACATGGGCAGAAGAGACCCAGTACTTC
TRBV27	once	TRBJ2-7	TRBD1	CASSSRTGGYEQYF	TGTGCCAGCAGTTCCCGGACAGGGGGCTACGAGCAGTACTTC
TRBV25-1	NA	TRBJ2-5	TRBD2	CASIPGTSGEETQYF	TGTGCCAGCATTCCCGGGACTAGCGGGGAAGAGACCCAGTACTTC
TRBV30	NA	TRBJ1-3	NA	CAWSVGAGNTIYF	TGTGCCTGGAGTGTTGGGGCAGGAAACACCATATATTTT
TRBV2	NA	TRBJ1-5	NA	CARSTGGSGPQHF	TGTGCCAGAAGTACCGGGGGTTCCGGGCCCCAGCATTTT